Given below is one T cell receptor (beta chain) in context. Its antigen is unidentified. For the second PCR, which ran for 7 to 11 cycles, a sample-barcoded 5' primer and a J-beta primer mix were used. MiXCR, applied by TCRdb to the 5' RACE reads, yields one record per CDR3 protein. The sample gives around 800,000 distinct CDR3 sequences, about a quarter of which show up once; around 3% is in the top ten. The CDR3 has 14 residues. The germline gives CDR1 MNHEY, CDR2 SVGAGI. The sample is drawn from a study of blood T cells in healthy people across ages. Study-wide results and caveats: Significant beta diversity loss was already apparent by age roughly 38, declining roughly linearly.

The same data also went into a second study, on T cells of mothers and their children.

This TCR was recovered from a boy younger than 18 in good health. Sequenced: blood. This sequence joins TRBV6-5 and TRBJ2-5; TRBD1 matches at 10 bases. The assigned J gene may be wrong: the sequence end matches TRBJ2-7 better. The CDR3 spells CASIQQGQGNEQYF. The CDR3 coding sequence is TGTGCCAGCATTCAACAGGGACAGGGGAACGAGCAGTACTTC.